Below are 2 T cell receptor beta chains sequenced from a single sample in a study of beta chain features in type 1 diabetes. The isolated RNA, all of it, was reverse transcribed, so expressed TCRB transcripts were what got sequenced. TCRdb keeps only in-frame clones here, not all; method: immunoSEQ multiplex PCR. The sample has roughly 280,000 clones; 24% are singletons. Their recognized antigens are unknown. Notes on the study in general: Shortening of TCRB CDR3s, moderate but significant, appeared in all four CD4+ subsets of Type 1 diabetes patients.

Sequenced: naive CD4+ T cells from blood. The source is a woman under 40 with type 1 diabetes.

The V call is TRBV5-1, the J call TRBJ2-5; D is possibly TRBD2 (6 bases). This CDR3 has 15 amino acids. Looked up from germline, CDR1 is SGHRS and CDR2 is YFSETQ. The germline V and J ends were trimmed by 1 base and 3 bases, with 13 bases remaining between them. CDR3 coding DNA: TGCGCCAGCAGCTTGCTGGCTAGCGAGGAAGAGACCCAGTACTTC. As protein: CASSLLASEEETQYF.

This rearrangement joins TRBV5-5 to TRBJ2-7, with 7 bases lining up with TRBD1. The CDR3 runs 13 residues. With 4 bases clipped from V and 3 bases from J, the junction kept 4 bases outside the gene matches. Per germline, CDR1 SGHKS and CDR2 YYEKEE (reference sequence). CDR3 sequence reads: CASSTGVGYEQYF. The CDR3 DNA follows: TGTGCCAGCAGCACAGGGGTGGGCTACGAGCAGTACTTC.